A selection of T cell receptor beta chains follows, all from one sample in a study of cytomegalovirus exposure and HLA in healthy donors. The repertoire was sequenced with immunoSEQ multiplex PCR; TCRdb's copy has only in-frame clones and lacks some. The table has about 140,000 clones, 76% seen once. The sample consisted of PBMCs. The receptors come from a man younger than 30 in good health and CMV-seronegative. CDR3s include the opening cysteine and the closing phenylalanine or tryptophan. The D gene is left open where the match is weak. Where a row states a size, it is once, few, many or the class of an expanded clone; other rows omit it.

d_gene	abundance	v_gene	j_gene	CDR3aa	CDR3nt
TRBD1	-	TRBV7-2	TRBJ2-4	CASSSNLGQRWGPQYF	TGTGCCAGCAGCTCGAACCTGGGACAGCGTTGGGGCCCCCAGTACTTC
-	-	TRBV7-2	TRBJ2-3	CASSSRPDTQYF	TGTGCCAGCAGCTCTAGACCCGATACGCAGTATTTT
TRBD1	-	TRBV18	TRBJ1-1	CASSPLRQGTNTEAFF	TGTGCCAGCTCACCACTTCGACAGGGAACGAACACTGAAGCTTTCTTT
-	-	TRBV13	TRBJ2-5	CASSPAGIREKTQYF	TGTGCCAGCAGCCCCGCAGGAATCAGGGAAAAGACCCAGTACTTC
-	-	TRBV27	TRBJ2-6	CASSPRSGANVLTF	TGTGCCAGCAGTCCGCGCTCTGGGGCCAACGTCCTGACTTTC
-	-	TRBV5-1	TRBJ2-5	CASSSGVAITETQYF	TGCGCCAGCAGCTCGGGGGTGGCCATCACGGAGACCCAGTACTTC
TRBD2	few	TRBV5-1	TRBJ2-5	CASSLVAQGGGTQYF	TGCGCCAGCAGCTTGGTGGCCCAGGGCGGGGGGACCCAGTACTTC
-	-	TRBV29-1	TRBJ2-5	CSVEGTGIQETQYF	TGCAGCGTTGAAGGCACAGGGATCCAAGAGACCCAGTACTTC
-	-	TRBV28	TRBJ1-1	CASSSRTIEAFF	TGTGCCAGCAGTTCCCGGACAATTGAAGCTTTCTTT
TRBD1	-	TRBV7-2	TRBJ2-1	CASSRSRDRAYNEQFF	TGTGCCAGCAGCCGCAGCCGGGACAGGGCCTACAATGAGCAGTTCTTC
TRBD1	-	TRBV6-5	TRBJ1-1	CASSWDRVSTEAFF	TGTGCCAGCAGTTGGGACAGGGTAAGCACTGAAGCTTTCTTT
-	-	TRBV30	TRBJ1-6	CAWNLDSPLHF	TGTGCCTGGAACTTAGATTCACCCCTCCACTTT
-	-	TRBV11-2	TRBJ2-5	CASSLGAVRETQYF	TGTGCCAGCAGCTTAGGGGCAGTCCGCGAGACCCAGTACTTC
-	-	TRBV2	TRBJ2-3	CASKSPVSTDTQYF	TGTGCCAGCAAATCTCCAGTTAGCACAGATACGCAGTATTTT
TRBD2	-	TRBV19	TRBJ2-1	CASTPTGLAYNEQFF	TGTGCCAGTACTCCCACGGGACTAGCTTACAATGAGCAGTTCTTC
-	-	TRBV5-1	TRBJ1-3	CASSPGQARGNTIYF	TGCGCCAGCAGCCCTGGACAAGCCCGGGGAAACACCATATATTTT
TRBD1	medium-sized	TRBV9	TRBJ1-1	CASSVAGTGGTEAFF	TGTGCCAGCAGCGTAGCAGGGACAGGAGGGACTGAAGCTTTCTTT
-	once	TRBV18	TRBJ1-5	CASSPRQGNQPQHF	TGTGCCAGCTCACCACGACAGGGCAATCAGCCCCAGCATTTT
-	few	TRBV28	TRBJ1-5	CASSPTQGSYQPQHF	TGTGCCAGCAGTCCCACCCAGGGGTCTTATCAGCCCCAGCATTTT
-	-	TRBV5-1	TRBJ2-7	CASSLGEHEQYF	TGCGCCAGCAGCTTGGGGGAGCACGAGCAGTACTTC
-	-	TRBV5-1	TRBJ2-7	CASSDEAYEQYF	TGCGCCAGCAGCGACGAGGCCTACGAGCAGTACTTC
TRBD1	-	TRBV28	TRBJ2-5	CATRDSGETQYF	TGTGCTACCCGGGACAGTGGGGAGACCCAGTACTTC